These T cell receptor beta chains were read from a single sample in a study of shared clonotypes between healthy human individuals. Repertoires were generated with immunoSEQ multiplex PCR, while TCRdb's copy carries only in-frame clones and drops some. The sample carries around 1,900,000 clones, 93% recorded once. The sample taken for sequencing was naive CD8+ T cells from PBMCs. Every receptor here comes from a man younger than 35 in good health. Some clones in this sample may be carry-over from other donors' samples. CDR3s include the opening cysteine and the closing phenylalanine or tryptophan. The D gene is left open where the match is weak. The size field is filled for only some rows; it gives once, few, many or a size class.

size: .; J: TRBJ2-1; D: .; V: TRBV9; DNA: TGTGCCAGCAGCGTAGCGGGGGTCACCTACAATGAGCAGTTCTTC; CDR3: CASSVAGVTYNEQFF
size: .; J: TRBJ2-1; D: .; V: TRBV9; DNA: TGTGCCAGCAGTAACAGTGACTCCTACAATGAGCAGTTCTTC; CDR3: CASSNSDSYNEQFF
size: .; J: TRBJ1-5; D: TRBD1; V: TRBV5-8; DNA: TGTGCCACAAGACAGAGGGGGCCGTATAGCAATCAGCCCCAGCATTTT; CDR3: CATRQRGPYSNQPQHF
size: .; J: TRBJ2-7; D: .; V: TRBV4-1; DNA: TGCGCCAGCAGCCAGGGAGGTACCTACGAGCAGTACTTC; CDR3: CASSQGGTYEQYF
size: once; J: TRBJ1-2; D: .; V: TRBV27; DNA: TGTGCCAGCAGTTCCATCGGGTGGGATGGCTACACCTTC; CDR3: CASSSIGWDGYTF
size: .; J: TRBJ1-1; D: .; V: TRBV9; DNA: TGTGCCAGCAGCGTATCCGGCCGGGGAGGGATAAACACTGAAGCTTTCTTT; CDR3: CASSVSGRGGINTEAFF
size: once; J: TRBJ1-6; D: TRBD1; V: TRBV30; DNA: TGTGCCTGGAGTGTCCTGACAGGGTCTAATTCACCCCTCCACTTT; CDR3: CAWSVLTGSNSPLHF
size: .; J: TRBJ1-2; D: .; V: TRBV30; DNA: TGTGCCTGGAGCCAGGGAGATGGCTACACCTTC; CDR3: CAWSQGDGYTF
size: .; J: TRBJ1-2; D: .; V: TRBV19; DNA: TGTGCCAGTAACCAGGGTAGCTATGGCTACACCTTC; CDR3: CASNQGSYGYTF
size: .; J: TRBJ1-4; D: .; V: TRBV4-3; DNA: TGCGCCAGCAGCCAAGGGCGGAGAGAGGGAAAACTGTTTTTT; CDR3: CASSQGRREGKLFF
size: .; J: TRBJ1-2; D: .; V: TRBV7-8; DNA: TGTGCCAGCAGCTTAAGACCCGAAGGAAACTATGGCTACACCTTC; CDR3: CASSLRPEGNYGYTF
size: .; J: TRBJ2-5; D: .; V: TRBV7-9; DNA: TGTGCCAGCAGCCCCTCGGAGGGGGAAAACCAAGAGACCCAGTACTTC; CDR3: CASSPSEGENQETQYF
size: few; J: TRBJ1-3; D: TRBD1; V: TRBV7-9; DNA: TGTGCCAGCAGTCTTGACAGGGAACCTGGAAACACCATATATTTT; CDR3: CASSLDREPGNTIYF
size: .; J: TRBJ2-7; D: TRBD1; V: TRBV7-6; DNA: TGTGCCAGCAGCTTAGTGGAGACAGGGGGGAGACGCGAGCAGTACTTC; CDR3: CASSLVETGGRREQYF
size: .; J: TRBJ1-1; D: .; V: TRBV19; DNA: TGTGCCAGTAGTATCCCCTCGGGGTACACTGAAGCTTTCTTT; CDR3: CASSIPSGYTEAFF
size: .; J: TRBJ1-1; D: TRBD1; V: TRBV29-1; DNA: TGCAGCGTACCCGGACAGGGACTTAACACTGAAGCTTTCTTT; CDR3: CSVPGQGLNTEAFF
size: .; J: TRBJ2-7; D: .; V: TRBV19; DNA: TGTGCCAGTAGTACTCGTGTAGGTTTGGACGAGCAGTACTTC; CDR3: CASSTRVGLDEQYF
size: .; J: TRBJ1-5; D: .; V: TRBV6-6; DNA: TGTGCCAGCAGTTACTTAGGGACGGCGAATCAGCCCCAGCATTTT; CDR3: CASSYLGTANQPQHF
size: .; J: TRBJ2-7; D: TRBD1; V: TRBV4-3; DNA: TGCGCCAGCAGCCAAGATTATCTGGGACAGGGTCGCGGCGAGCAGTACTTC; CDR3: CASSQDYLGQGRGEQYF
size: .; J: TRBJ2-1; D: .; V: TRBV28; DNA: TGTGCCAGCAGTCCGTCTTGGTTCGGCAATGAGCAGTTCTTC; CDR3: CASSPSWFGNEQFF
size: .; J: TRBJ2-2; D: TRBD1; V: TRBV5-6; DNA: TGTGCCAGCAGCTTGGGACAGGGTCTCACCGGGGAGCTGTTTTTT; CDR3: CASSLGQGLTGELFF
size: .; J: TRBJ2-1; D: TRBD2; V: TRBV27; DNA: TGTGCCAGCAGTTTAGTGGGCGGGAGGGATGAGCAGTTCTTC; CDR3: CASSLVGGRDEQFF
size: .; J: TRBJ2-7; D: TRBD1; V: TRBV6-1; DNA: TGTGCCAGCACTTGGGACAGGAAATACGAGCAGTACTTC; CDR3: CASTWDRKYEQYF
size: .; J: TRBJ2-4; D: .; V: TRBV10-2; DNA: TGCGCCAGCAGTGTTAAGGGTTTAGCCAAAAACATTCAGTACTTC; CDR3: CASSVKGLAKNIQYF
size: .; J: TRBJ2-2; D: TRBD2; V: TRBV9; DNA: TGTGCCAGCAGCGGAACTAGCGGGAGAGCGCCCGGGGAGCTGTTTTTT; CDR3: CASSGTSGRAPGELFF
size: .; J: TRBJ2-2; D: TRBD2; V: TRBV9; DNA: TGTGCCAGCAGCGTAGAGGGACTAGCGAACACCGGGGAGCTGTTTTTT; CDR3: CASSVEGLANTGELFF
size: .; J: TRBJ2-5; D: TRBD1; V: TRBV13; DNA: TGTGCCAGCAGCGGGACAGAACAAGAGACCCAGTACTTC; CDR3: CASSGTEQETQYF
size: .; J: TRBJ2-1; D: TRBD2; V: TRBV30; DNA: TGTGCCTGGACCCGACTAGCGAACGGTGAGCAGTTCTTC; CDR3: CAWTRLANGEQFF
size: .; J: TRBJ1-2; D: .; V: TRBV30; DNA: TGTGCCTGTCTGGTTGGGAACAAAAACGGCTACACCTTC; CDR3: CACLVGNKNGYTF
size: few; J: TRBJ2-5; D: .; V: TRBV2; DNA: TGTGCCAGCAGTGATCTCTCCCCTGGGGGCCAAGAGACCCAGTACTTC; CDR3: CASSDLSPGGQETQYF
size: .; J: TRBJ1-5; D: .; V: TRBV28; DNA: TGTGCCAGCAGGGCGGGACGGCTATACAATCAGCCCCAGCATTTT; CDR3: CASRAGRLYNQPQHF
size: .; J: TRBJ1-2; D: TRBD1; V: TRBV30; DNA: TGTGCCTGGAGGGAGACAGGGATCTATGGCTACACCTTC; CDR3: CAWRETGIYGYTF
size: .; J: TRBJ2-7; D: .; V: TRBV6-6; DNA: TGTGCCAGCAGTTACGGGCAACCCGGGACGGTAGGGCAGTACTTC; CDR3: CASSYGQPGTVGQYF
size: .; J: TRBJ1-1; D: .; V: TRBV30; DNA: TGTGCCTGGACAGAGAGGGGTGGGTACACTGAAGCTTTCTTT; CDR3: CAWTERGGYTEAFF
size: .; J: TRBJ2-7; D: TRBD1; V: TRBV28; DNA: TGTGCCAGCAGAACTCTTGGGGACAGGCGGCCTCTCGAGCAGTACTTC; CDR3: CASRTLGDRRPLEQYF
size: .; J: TRBJ2-7; D: TRBD1; V: TRBV4-1; DNA: TGCGCCAGCAGCCAAGGGGACAGGGGGGTTCCCCGGATCTTCAACGAGCAGTACTTC; CDR3: CASSQGDRGVPRIFNEQYF
size: .; J: TRBJ2-7; D: TRBD1; V: TRBV27; DNA: TGTGCCAGCTCAGACCGGGACAGGTCAACCTACGAGCAGTACTTC; CDR3: CASSDRDRSTYEQYF
size: .; J: TRBJ1-5; D: .; V: TRBV6-1; DNA: TGTGCCAGCAGTGAAACGCGGCTTAATCAGCCCCAGCATTTT; CDR3: CASSETRLNQPQHF
size: .; J: TRBJ2-1; D: .; V: TRBV10-3; DNA: TGTGCCATCAAAGGCCCCTACGGGACCGGGGGCGATGAGCAGTTCTTC; CDR3: CAIKGPYGTGGDEQFF
size: once; J: TRBJ2-5; D: .; V: TRBV5-8; DNA: TGTGCCAGCAGCTTGGAGGCCTTATACCAAGAGACCCAGTACTTC; CDR3: CASSLEALYQETQYF
size: .; J: TRBJ2-3; D: TRBD2; V: TRBV5-4; DNA: TGTGCCAGCAGCTTGACTAGCGGGAGCGGTGGTACGCAGTATTTT; CDR3: CASSLTSGSGGTQYF
size: .; J: TRBJ2-7; D: .; V: TRBV7-9; DNA: TGTGCCAGCAGCTTAGCGATGGACTTCTCCTACGAGCAGTACTTC; CDR3: CASSLAMDFSYEQYF
size: .; J: TRBJ2-1; D: TRBD2; V: TRBV5-1; DNA: TGCGCCAGCAGCTTGAGGTATGTGGCGGGAGTTAGTCTAAATGAGCAGTTCTTC; CDR3: CASSLRYVAGVSLNEQFF
size: few; J: TRBJ1-1; D: .; V: TRBV5-1; DNA: TGCGCCAGCAGCTCAACCATGAACACTGAAGCTTTCTTT; CDR3: CASSSTMNTEAFF
size: once; J: TRBJ2-7; D: TRBD2; V: TRBV18; DNA: TGTGCCAGCTCACCAGCCCCGACTAGCGTCCACGAGCAGTACTTC; CDR3: CASSPAPTSVHEQYF
size: .; J: TRBJ2-3; D: .; V: TRBV5-6; DNA: TGTGCCAGCAGCTTGTTGCCAGGGGGCACAGATACGCAGTATTTT; CDR3: CASSLLPGGTDTQYF
size: .; J: TRBJ2-2; D: TRBD2; V: TRBV6-5; DNA: TGTGCCAGCAGTCACCTAGCGGAGTTCACCGGGGAGCTGTTTTTT; CDR3: CASSHLAEFTGELFF
size: .; J: TRBJ2-1; D: .; V: TRBV11-2; DNA: TGTGCCAGCAGCCGCGGTAATGAGCAGTTCTTC; CDR3: CASSRGNEQFF
size: .; J: TRBJ1-5; D: .; V: TRBV6-5; DNA: TGTGCCAGCAGTTACAGGGAGGGTAGCAATCAGCCCCAGCATTTT; CDR3: CASSYREGSNQPQHF
size: .; J: TRBJ2-1; D: .; V: TRBV6-5; DNA: TGTGCCAGCAATCAGGACAGATATGACAATGAGCAGTTCTTC; CDR3: CASNQDRYDNEQFF
size: .; J: TRBJ2-7; D: .; V: TRBV11-2; DNA: TGTGCCAGCAGCTTAAGCAGCGGCACCTACGAGCAGTACTTC; CDR3: CASSLSSGTYEQYF
size: .; J: TRBJ2-5; D: .; V: TRBV10-3; DNA: TGTGCCATCAGTGAGTCCGCAGGGTTGGGAGAGACCCAGTACTTC; CDR3: CAISESAGLGETQYF
size: .; J: TRBJ2-5; D: .; V: TRBV29-1; DNA: TGCAGCGCGTTCATCAGGGGGGTAACCCAGTACTTC; CDR3: CSAFIRGVTQYF
size: .; J: TRBJ1-2; D: .; V: TRBV28; DNA: TGTGCCAGCAGTGCCCCCAGACAGCTTAACTATGGCTACACCTTC; CDR3: CASSAPRQLNYGYTF